This is a list of T cell receptor beta chains from one sample in a study of T cell repertoires in cytomegalovirus infection. MiXCR, run by TCRdb on the reads, gives a single entry per CDR3 protein. The sample records fewer than 250,000 distinct CDR3 sequences, 12% being singletons. Sequenced: PBMCs. These TCRs come from a human donor in good health (CMV status not recorded). Some clones in this sample may be carry-over from other donors' samples. Each CDR3 is given with its conserved first and last residue. The D gene is left open where the match is weak. Size is stated for part of the rows, as once, few or many counts, or as a class when the clone is expanded.

j_gene: TRBJ1-5; abundance: many; v_gene: TRBV19; d_gene: NA; len: 14; CDR3nt: TGTGCCAGTACCCTCATATGGGGGAATCAGCCCCAGCATTTT; CDR3aa: CASTLIWGNQPQHF
j_gene: TRBJ2-5; abundance: NA; v_gene: TRBV12-3/TRBV12-4; d_gene: NA; len: 16; CDR3nt: TGTGCCAGCAGTTTACAGAGAGCGGCGTACCAAGAGACCCAGTACTTC; CDR3aa: CASSLQRAAYQETQYF
j_gene: TRBJ2-6; abundance: many; v_gene: TRBV28; d_gene: NA; len: 15; CDR3nt: TGTGCCAGCAGTTTAAACGGGAATGGGGCCAACGTCCTGACTTTC; CDR3aa: CASSLNGNGANVLTF
j_gene: TRBJ2-7; abundance: NA; v_gene: TRBV29-1; d_gene: TRBD1; len: 11; CDR3nt: TGCAGCGCATGGACAGGGGGCGAGCAGTACTTC; CDR3aa: CSAWTGGEQYF
j_gene: TRBJ2-5; abundance: few; v_gene: TRBV5-4; d_gene: NA; len: 13; CDR3nt: TGTGCCAGCACCCGGTGGGAGGAAGAGACCCAGTACTTC; CDR3aa: CASTRWEEETQYF
j_gene: TRBJ2-7; abundance: NA; v_gene: TRBV20-1; d_gene: NA; len: 13; CDR3nt: TGCAGTGCTAGAGATCCGGGGACCTACGAGCAGTACTTC; CDR3aa: CSARDPGTYEQYF
j_gene: TRBJ1-5; abundance: NA; v_gene: TRBV28; d_gene: NA; len: 14; CDR3nt: TGTGCCAGCAGTACACACAGTGACGGTCAGCCCCAGCATTTT; CDR3aa: CASSTHSDGQPQHF
j_gene: TRBJ2-1; abundance: NA; v_gene: TRBV6-1; d_gene: NA; len: 14; CDR3nt: TGTGCCAGCAAGGCCGTACAAGGGGGGCGTGAGCAGTTCTTC; CDR3aa: CASKAVQGGREQFF
j_gene: TRBJ1-5; abundance: few; v_gene: TRBV6-1; d_gene: NA; len: 16; CDR3nt: TGTGCCAGCAGAACTTCGGGACTCGCCATCAATCAGCCCCAGCATTTT; CDR3aa: CASRTSGLAINQPQHF
j_gene: TRBJ2-5; abundance: many; v_gene: TRBV12-3/TRBV12-4; d_gene: NA; len: 15; CDR3nt: TGTGCCAGCAGTTCCATCGGAGGTGCCAAAGGGCCCCAGTACTTC; CDR3aa: CASSSIGGAKGPQYF
j_gene: TRBJ1-5; abundance: few; v_gene: TRBV6-6; d_gene: TRBD1; len: 17; CDR3nt: TGTGCCAGCAGTTACCCCGGGACAGGGGCCGACAATCAGCCCCAGCATTTT; CDR3aa: CASSYPGTGADNQPQHF
j_gene: TRBJ2-3; abundance: few; v_gene: TRBV7-6; d_gene: TRBD1; len: 14; CDR3nt: TGTGCCAGCAGGCCAGGGGGCATGACAGATACGCAGTATTTT; CDR3aa: CASRPGGMTDTQYF
j_gene: TRBJ2-1; abundance: NA; v_gene: TRBV28; d_gene: TRBD1; len: 13; CDR3nt: TGTGCCAGCAGCACTTTGGGGGGGACAGGGGAGTTCTTC; CDR3aa: CASSTLGGTGEFF
j_gene: TRBJ2-1; abundance: many; v_gene: TRBV7-3; d_gene: TRBD2; len: 15; CDR3nt: TGTGCCAGCAGCCCTTCGGGGGGGCATGGTGGTGAGCAGTTCTTC; CDR3aa: CASSPSGGHGGEQFF
j_gene: TRBJ2-7; abundance: many; v_gene: TRBV7-2; d_gene: NA; len: 14; CDR3nt: TGTGCCAGCAGCTTAGGGTCCCGGGCGGACGAGCAGTACTTC; CDR3aa: CASSLGSRADEQYF
j_gene: TRBJ2-1; abundance: many; v_gene: TRBV28; d_gene: NA; len: 17; CDR3nt: TGTGCCAGCAGTTCGGATCAGGGGCAGGCCTCCTACAATGAGCAGTTCTTC; CDR3aa: CASSSDQGQASYNEQFF
j_gene: TRBJ1-5; abundance: few; v_gene: TRBV5-1; d_gene: TRBD1; len: 14; CDR3nt: TGCGCCAGCAGCTACGGACAGGGTGATCAGCCCCAGCATTTT; CDR3aa: CASSYGQGDQPQHF
j_gene: TRBJ2-7; abundance: few; v_gene: TRBV20-1; d_gene: TRBD1; len: 15; CDR3nt: TGCAGTGCTAGAGATCCGGGACAGGGAACCTACGAGCAGTACTTC; CDR3aa: CSARDPGQGTYEQYF
j_gene: TRBJ2-2; abundance: many; v_gene: TRBV4-2; d_gene: NA; len: 16; CDR3nt: TGTGCCAGCAGCCAAGATCAAGGGACGCCGACCGGGGAGCTGTTTTTT; CDR3aa: CASSQDQGTPTGELFF
j_gene: TRBJ1-3; abundance: many; v_gene: TRBV5-1; d_gene: NA; len: 12; CDR3nt: TGCGCCAGCAGCTTGGAGGGGAACACCATATATTTT; CDR3aa: CASSLEGNTIYF
j_gene: TRBJ2-7; abundance: NA; v_gene: TRBV19; d_gene: TRBD2; len: 14; CDR3nt: TGTGCCAGTAGTATAGTTAAAGGAGCGGGGGAGCAGTACTTC; CDR3aa: CASSIVKGAGEQYF
j_gene: TRBJ2-7; abundance: few; v_gene: TRBV20-1; d_gene: TRBD1; len: 15; CDR3nt: TGCAGTGCTAGACTTTCATTACAGGGGGTCTACGAGCAGTACTTC; CDR3aa: CSARLSLQGVYEQYF
j_gene: TRBJ1-6; abundance: NA; v_gene: TRBV7-4; d_gene: TRBD1; len: 14; CDR3nt: TGTGCCAGCAGCTCCACAGGGGAGGACTCACCCCTCCACTTT; CDR3aa: CASSSTGEDSPLHF
j_gene: TRBJ2-1; abundance: many; v_gene: TRBV28; d_gene: TRBD2; len: 20; CDR3nt: TGTGCCAGCAGTTCCTGGACAGCGGAGGGGGGACTAGCCGAATACAATGAGCAGTTCTTC; CDR3aa: CASSSWTAEGGLAEYNEQFF
j_gene: TRBJ1-4; abundance: NA; v_gene: TRBV6-6; d_gene: NA; len: 15; CDR3nt: TGTGCCAGCAGTTATTCGGAGGGGGAAGGGGAAAAACTGTTTTTT; CDR3aa: CASSYSEGEGEKLFF
j_gene: TRBJ1-6; abundance: NA; v_gene: TRBV27; d_gene: TRBD1; len: 16; CDR3nt: TGTGCCAGCACCTCTCGTCGAACAGGGGGCAATTCACCCCTCCACTTT; CDR3aa: CASTSRRTGGNSPLHF
j_gene: TRBJ1-2; abundance: few; v_gene: TRBV5-1; d_gene: TRBD1; len: 16; CDR3nt: TGCGCCAGCAGCCTCCTAGAAACAGGGGGTAACTATGGCTACACCTTC; CDR3aa: CASSLLETGGNYGYTF
j_gene: TRBJ2-7; abundance: NA; v_gene: TRBV10-3; d_gene: NA; len: 12; CDR3nt: TGTGCCATCAGACAAGAGGGGTACGAGCAGTACTTC; CDR3aa: CAIRQEGYEQYF
j_gene: TRBJ2-7; abundance: many; v_gene: TRBV7-2; d_gene: TRBD1; len: 16; CDR3nt: TGTGCCAGCAGCTTATCGGGGACAGGGGTTTCCTACGAGCAGTACTTC; CDR3aa: CASSLSGTGVSYEQYF
j_gene: TRBJ2-2; abundance: many; v_gene: TRBV7-6; d_gene: NA; len: 12; CDR3nt: TGTGCCAGCAGCTCTAGCACCGGGGAGCTGTTTTTT; CDR3aa: CASSSSTGELFF
j_gene: TRBJ1-5; abundance: many; v_gene: TRBV7-2; d_gene: NA; len: 15; CDR3nt: TGTGCCAGCAGCTTCAGAGGACTTAGCAATCAGCCCCAGCATTTT; CDR3aa: CASSFRGLSNQPQHF
j_gene: TRBJ2-1; abundance: many; v_gene: TRBV7-2; d_gene: TRBD2; len: 15; CDR3nt: TGTGCCAGCAGCCAAACTAGCGGGGCCTACAATGAGCAGTTCTTC; CDR3aa: CASSQTSGAYNEQFF
j_gene: TRBJ2-5; abundance: many; v_gene: TRBV6-1; d_gene: TRBD1; len: 15; CDR3nt: TGTGCCAGCAGTTTCACCCCGGGACAGCAAGAGACCCAGTACTTC; CDR3aa: CASSFTPGQQETQYF
j_gene: TRBJ2-7; abundance: few; v_gene: TRBV25-1; d_gene: NA; len: 14; CDR3nt: TGTGCCAGCAGTGATCCCGTCGGGGGCTACGAGCAGTACTTC; CDR3aa: CASSDPVGGYEQYF
j_gene: TRBJ2-2; abundance: many; v_gene: TRBV6-1; d_gene: TRBD1; len: 16; CDR3nt: TGTGCCAGCACATACGCGGGACAGGGATACACCGGGGAGCTGTTTTTT; CDR3aa: CASTYAGQGYTGELFF
j_gene: TRBJ2-2; abundance: few; v_gene: TRBV5-1; d_gene: NA; len: 13; CDR3nt: TGCGCCAGCAGCTTAACAGAAACCGGGGAGCTGTTTTTT; CDR3aa: CASSLTETGELFF
j_gene: TRBJ2-3; abundance: few; v_gene: TRBV20-1; d_gene: NA; len: 15; CDR3nt: TGCAGTGCTAGAGTTCAACGGGAGCGGACAGATACGCAGTATTTT; CDR3aa: CSARVQRERTDTQYF
j_gene: TRBJ2-7; abundance: many; v_gene: TRBV11-3; d_gene: NA; len: 13; CDR3nt: TGTGCCAGCAGCCTCATAGAAGCAAGCGAGCAGTACTTC; CDR3aa: CASSLIEASEQYF
j_gene: TRBJ1-2; abundance: NA; v_gene: TRBV29-1; d_gene: NA; len: 8; CDR3nt: TGCAGCGTTGCTGGCTACACCTTC; CDR3aa: CSVAGYTF
j_gene: TRBJ2-5; abundance: few; v_gene: TRBV19; d_gene: TRBD2; len: 14; CDR3nt: TGTGCCAGTAGGAAAGCGGGAGTTGGAGAGACCCAGTACTTC; CDR3aa: CASRKAGVGETQYF
j_gene: TRBJ2-2; abundance: NA; v_gene: TRBV29-1; d_gene: NA; len: 15; CDR3nt: TGCAGCGTTCCCTCGGGACCGAGTACAACCGGGGAGCTGTTTTTT; CDR3aa: CSVPSGPSTTGELFF
j_gene: TRBJ2-3; abundance: many; v_gene: TRBV7-3; d_gene: NA; len: 16; CDR3nt: TGTGCCAGCAGCTTCGGGATAAGGGACGGCACAGATACGCAGTATTTT; CDR3aa: CASSFGIRDGTDTQYF
j_gene: TRBJ1-2; abundance: many; v_gene: TRBV12-3/TRBV12-4; d_gene: NA; len: 12; CDR3nt: TGTGCCAGCAGTTTAGCGCTCTCGGGCTACACCTTC; CDR3aa: CASSLALSGYTF
j_gene: TRBJ2-1; abundance: NA; v_gene: TRBV20-1; d_gene: TRBD2; len: 16; CDR3nt: TGCAGTGCTAGACCCTTGACTAGCGGGACCTACAATGAGCAGTTCTTC; CDR3aa: CSARPLTSGTYNEQFF
j_gene: TRBJ1-2; abundance: NA; v_gene: TRBV6-2/TRBV6-3; d_gene: NA; len: 14; CDR3nt: TGTGCCAGCAGATTGGACATGAGCCCTTATGGCTACACCTTC; CDR3aa: CASRLDMSPYGYTF
j_gene: TRBJ1-1; abundance: many; v_gene: TRBV3-1; d_gene: NA; len: 13; CDR3nt: TGTGCCAGCAGCCCCCGGATAAACACTGAAGCTTTCTTT; CDR3aa: CASSPRINTEAFF